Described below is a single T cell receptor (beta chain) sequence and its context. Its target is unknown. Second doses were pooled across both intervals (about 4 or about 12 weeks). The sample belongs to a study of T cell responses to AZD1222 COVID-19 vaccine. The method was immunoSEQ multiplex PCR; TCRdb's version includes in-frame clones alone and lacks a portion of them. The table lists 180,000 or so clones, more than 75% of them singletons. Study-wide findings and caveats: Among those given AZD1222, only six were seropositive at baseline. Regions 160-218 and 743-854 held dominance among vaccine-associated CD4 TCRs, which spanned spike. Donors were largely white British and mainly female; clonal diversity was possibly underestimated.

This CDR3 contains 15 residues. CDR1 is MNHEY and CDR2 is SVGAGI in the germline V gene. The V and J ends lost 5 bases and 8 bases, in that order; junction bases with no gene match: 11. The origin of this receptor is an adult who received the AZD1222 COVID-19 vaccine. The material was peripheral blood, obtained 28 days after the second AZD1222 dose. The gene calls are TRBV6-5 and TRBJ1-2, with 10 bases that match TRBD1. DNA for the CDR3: TGTGCCAGCAGTCAACCGCGACAGGGGGCGGGAGGCTACACCTTC. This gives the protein CASSQPRQGAGGYTF.